A single count supports the clone carrying this TCR beta chain. The sample originates from a study of blood T cell repertoires in COVID-19. The method was immunoSEQ multiplex PCR; TCRdb's version includes in-frame clones alone and lacks a portion of them. The sample shows 200,000 to 250,000 clones, under 85% of them seen only once. Trimming left V 2 bases short and J 1 base short, with 6 bases between. The CDR3 covers 13 residues. CDR1 and CDR2 (germline): SGHRS, YFSETQ. The chain couples TRBV5-1 to TRBJ1-1; no clear D. The TCR originated in a woman aged 80 or older with COVID-19, enrolled during active disease. The sequencing input was peripheral blood. The CDR3 bases are TGCGCCAGCAGCTTAACAGCGAACACTGAAGCTTTCTTT. Translation gives CASSLTANTEAFF.